The 24 T cell receptor beta chains given below trace back to one sample, sequenced in a study of T cells after yellow fever vaccination. TCRdb re-derived calls from the 5' RACE reads in MiXCR, one entry per CDR3 protein. The data show about 310,000 distinct CDR3 sequences, approximately 3.8% seen once. The starting material was PBMCs, obtained on the day of the yellow fever booster vaccination. Receptors were obtained from a man aged 18 to 35 who received the YFV17D yellow fever vaccine.

This clonotype was recorded many times. The V call is TRBV6-6, the J call TRBJ1-5; perhaps TRBD1 as D (5 bases). The germline CDR1 and CDR2 sequences are MNHNY and SVGAGI (reference sequence). This CDR3 comprises 18 residues. V gave up 3 bases and J gave up 0 bases, with 18 bases separating them. This CDR3 reads CASSYWVGDWDSNQPQHF. Written as DNA, the CDR3 is TGTGCCAGCAGTTATTGGGTGGGGGATTGGGATAGCAATCAGCCCCAGCATTTT.

The chain recombines TRBV7-3 with TRBJ2-1, with a weak D call TRBD1 (5 bases). In germline, CDR1 is SGHTA, CDR2 FQGTGA. V dropped 5 bases and J dropped 3 bases, with 20 bases sitting between them. This CDR3 contains 17 residues. For the CDR3, the DNA is TGTGCCAGCAGCCCCAGCCCCGACAGACTTGACTACAATGAGCAGTTCTTC. Amino acids: CASSPSPDRLDYNEQFF.

The V call is TRBV7-3, the J call TRBJ2-3; 8 bases align to TRBD2. V was clipped by 5 bases and J by 10 bases; unmatched bases: 17. The V gene's germline CDR1 is SGHTA and CDR2 FQGTGA. The CDR3 totals 16 residues. Written as DNA, the CDR3 is TGTGCCAGCAGCCCGGGGGGGGGACGGGCGTTGAGGGCGCAGTATTTT. Translated, it gives CASSPGGGRALRAQYF. The complete variable domain, with remaining parts taken from reference TRBV7-3 and TRBJ2-3, reads GAGVSQTPSNKVTEKGKYVELRCDPISGHTALYWYRQSLGQGPEFLIYFQGTGAADDSGLPNDRFFAVRPEGSVSTLKIQRTERGDSAVYLCASSPGGGRALRAQYFGPGTRLTVL.

Many counts were recorded for this clonotype. The chain links TRBV16 to TRBJ2-7; perhaps TRBD1 as D (6 bases). Looked up from germline, CDR1 is KGHSY and CDR2 is FQNENV. The CDR3 consists of 13 residues. Trimming left V 8 bases short and J 6 bases short, with 17 bases between. The CDR3 loop reads CASRKWQGSEQYF. The CDR3 DNA is TGTGCCAGCCGAAAGTGGCAGGGGAGCGAGCAGTACTTC.

This clonotype has just a few counts. The gene calls are TRBV3-1 and TRBJ1-1; D is unresolved. The ends were cut back, 1 base at V and 11 bases at J, with 11 bases in the middle. This CDR3 comprises 12 residues. CDR1 and CDR2 from the germline V gene are LGHDT and YNNKEL (reference sequence). CDR3: CASSQASAAAFF. The CDR3 DNA reads as TGTGCCAGCAGCCAAGCCTCGGCAGCGGCTTTCTTT.

This clonotype appeared many times. The genes are TRBV9 and TRBJ2-1; 10 bases align to TRBD1. V lost 2 bases and J lost 9; bases outside the gene matches: 5. The CDR3 runs to 14 residues. In germline, CDR1 is SGDLS, CDR2 YYNGEE. The CDR3 spells CASSVPGTGVEQFF. CDR3 nucleotide sequence: TGTGCCAGCAGCGTCCCCGGGACAGGGGTTGAGCAGTTCTTC. Looking up the rest from reference TRBV9 and TRBJ2-1 gives the full variable domain: DSGVTQTPKHLITATGQRVTLRCSPRSGDLSVYWYQQSLDQGLQFLIQYYNGEERAKGNILERFSAQQFPDLHSELNLSSLELGDSALYFCASSVPGTGVEQFFGPGTRLTVL.

This clonotype appeared many times. The J gene is TRBJ2-7, the V gene TRBV20-1; D gene ambiguous. Per the germline V gene, CDR1 is DFQATT and CDR2 is SNEGSKA (reference sequence). This CDR3 has 11 amino acids. Trimming cost V 2 bases and J 5 bases, with 7 bases left between them. The CDR3 region has the DNA TGCAGTGCTAGATGGATCCACGAGCAGTACTTC. Translating it yields CSARWIHEQYF.

This clonotype was counted a few times. The V and J genes are TRBV5-1 and TRBJ1-1, with D maybe TRBD1 (6 bases). The CDR3 is 14 residues long. Trimming took 4 bases from V and 8 from J, leaving 18 bases between them. Per germline, CDR1 SGHRS and CDR2 YFSETQ. CDR3 residues: CASSTRLGGTEAFF. The CDR3 nucleotides read TGCGCCAGCAGCACCCGACTTGGGGGGACAGAAGCTTTCTTT. The full variable domain, in which reference TRBV5-1 and TRBJ1-1 provide the parts outside the CDR3, is KAGVTQTPRYLIKTRGQQVTLSCSPISGHRSVSWYQQTPGQGLQFLFEYFSETQRNKGNFPGRFSGRQFSNSRSEMNVSTLELGDSALYLCASSTRLGGTEAFFGQGTRLTVV.

At least ten counts were recorded for this clonotype. This chain joins TRBV29-1 and TRBJ2-1; TRBD2 matches 7 bases. The J segment lost 0 bases and the V segment lost 3 bases, leaving 5 bases of the junction unmatched. Germline V gene sequence: CDR1 SQVTM, CDR2 ANQGSEA. This CDR3 contains 15 residues. CDR3 coding DNA: TGCAGCGTTGAGTACGGGGGGTCCTCCTACAATGAGCAGTTCTTC. Amino acid sequence: CSVEYGGSSYNEQFF.

This clonotype was seen ten or more times. V and J are TRBV10-3 and TRBJ2-1; D unresolved. In germline, CDR1 is ENHRY, CDR2 SYGVKD. V was pared by 6 bases and J by 4 bases, with 10 bases between. The CDR3 consists of 13 residues. As DNA, the CDR3 is TGTGCCATCAGGCCGGACGGTTACAATGAGCAGTTCTTC. Its translation is CAIRPDGYNEQFF.

In its sample, this clonotype was seen many times. The chain carries TRBV20-1 and TRBJ1-1; no clear D gene. Germline CDR1 DFQATT, CDR2 SNEGSKA (reference sequence). Trimming pared 2 bases from V and 0 bases from J, leaving 4 bases between. CDR3 length equals 12 residues. The CDR3 region has the DNA TGCAGTGCTAGACCGATGAACACTGAAGCTTTCTTT. Translating gives CSARPMNTEAFF.

This chain joins TRBV6-2 or TRBV6-3 and TRBJ2-1; 14 bases map to TRBD2. Germline CDR1 is MNHEY and CDR2 is SVGEGT. Trimming removed 5 bases from V and 2 bases from J; junction bases left unmatched: 5. The CDR3 covers 17 residues. CDR3 bases: TGTGCCAGCAGTACGTGGACTAGCGGGGGGCCCTACAATGAGCAGTTCTTC. It is translated as CASSTWTSGGPYNEQFF.

Only a few counts were recorded for this clonotype. V is TRBV5-4 and J is TRBJ1-6; possible D gene TRBD1, 6 bases. The CDR3 extends over 17 amino acids. Germline V gene sequence: CDR1 SGHNT, CDR2 YYREEE (reference sequence). The V end lost 9 bases, the J end lost 6 bases, and 25 bases lay between the germline ends. The CDR3 is CATTLGGGTISNSPLHF. As DNA, the CDR3 is TGTGCCACCACTCTGGGCGGCGGGACAATTTCTAATTCACCCCTCCACTTT. Looking up the rest from reference TRBV5-4 and TRBJ1-6 gives the full variable domain: ETGVTQSPTHLIKTRGQQVTLRCSSQSGHNTVSWYQQALGQGPQFIFQYYREEENGRGNFPPRFSGLQFPNYSSELNVNALELDDSALYLCATTLGGGTISNSPLHFGNGTRLTVT.

This clonotype was seen at least ten times. Here the CDR3 DNA reads TGTGCCAGCGGGCCCCCGCAGTATTTT. It yields the protein CASGPPQYF. The V and J genes are TRBV12-3 or TRBV12-4 and TRBJ2-3, with D uncertain. This CDR3 contains 9 residues. The ends were cut back, 8 bases at V and 10 bases at J, with 7 bases in the middle.

At least ten counts were recorded for this clonotype. The V gene is TRBV27, the J gene TRBJ2-7; D gene ambiguous. This CDR3 contains 11 residues. Deletions cut 6 bases from V and 5 bases from J, with 8 bases between. The germline V gene has CDR1 MNHEY and CDR2 SMNVEV (reference sequence). The CDR3 coding sequence is TGTGCCAGCAGCACCGCAAACGAGCAGTACGTC. It specifies CASSTANEQYV.

This clonotype was counted many times. The rearrangement uses TRBV9 and TRBJ2-2; D might be TRBD1 (5 bases). The length of the CDR3 is 13 residues. Germline V gene data show CDR1 as SGDLS and CDR2 as YYNGEE. V shed 3 bases and J shed 5 bases, with 8 bases lying between them. The CDR3 nucleotides are TGTGCCAGCAGCGAAACAGGAACCGGGGAGCTGTTTTTT. This codes for CASSETGTGELFF.

A few counts support this clonotype. The V gene is TRBV5-4, the J gene TRBJ2-7, with D perhaps given as TRBD1 or TRBD2 (7 bases each). V lost 3 bases, J lost 6 bases, and 19 bases lay in between. The germline V gene has CDR1 SGHNT and CDR2 YYREEE (reference sequence). This CDR3 has 15 residues. In nucleotides, the CDR3 is TGTGCCAGCAGCTCACCAGGGGGGGGGGCCGCCGAGCAGTACTTC. Residues: CASSSPGGGAAEQYF.

This clonotype was observed a handful of times. This rearrangement joins TRBV4-1 to TRBJ2-5, with D perhaps TRBD1 (6 bases). This CDR3 has 15 amino acids. The ends were cut back, 3 bases at V and 5 bases at J, with 16 bases in the middle. Germline V gives CDR1 MGHRA, CDR2 YSYEKL. The CDR3 spells CASSQATGPRETQYF. DNA for the CDR3: TGCGCCAGCAGCCAGGCCACAGGGCCGCGGGAGACCCAGTACTTC.

This clonotype was seen only a few times. This CDR3 reads CASSQDMTRDNSPLHF. The CDR3 nucleotides are TGCGCCAGCAGCCAAGATATGACAAGGGATAATTCACCCCTCCACTTT. The V gene is TRBV4-3, the J gene TRBJ1-6; no clear D. The CDR3 consists of 16 residues. The germline V and J ends were trimmed by 0 bases and 5 bases, with 11 bases remaining between them. Germline assignment: CDR1 LGHNA and CDR2 YSLEER.

This clonotype was seen many times. V and J are TRBV7-8 and TRBJ1-1, with 7 bases identical to TRBD1. The CDR3 extends over 18 amino acids. J gave up 1 base and V 5 bases, and 16 bases lay outside the gene matches. CDR1 and CDR2 from the germline V gene are SGHVS and FQNEAQ. CDR3 residues: CASSQLRTGRGANTEAFF. The CDR3 DNA sequence: TGTGCCAGCAGCCAACTCAGGACAGGCCGCGGGGCGAACACTGAAGCTTTCTTT.

The gene calls are TRBV7-2 and TRBJ2-3; D is uncertain. The CDR3 has 15 amino acids. Trimming removed 2 bases from V and 1 base from J, with 10 bases in between. The germline CDR1 and CDR2 sequences are SGHTA and FQGNSA. As DNA, the CDR3 is TGTGCCAGCAGCTTACCCTCAGCTCGCACAGATACGCAGTATTTT. It codes for CASSLPSARTDTQYF.

This clonotype was counted many times. CDR3 protein: CASRTGPPDAEAFF. DNA for the CDR3: TGCGCCAGCAGGACGGGACCGCCTGACGCTGAAGCTTTCTTT. The chain combines TRBV5-1 with TRBJ1-1, with a weak D call TRBD1 (5 bases). CDR1 is SGHRS, CDR2 YFSETQ, per germline. V dropped 5 bases and J dropped 6 bases, with 17 bases sitting between them. The CDR3 sequence is 14 residues long. The full variable domain, in which reference TRBV5-1 and TRBJ1-1 provide the parts outside the CDR3, is KAGVTQTPRYLIKTRGQQVTLSCSPISGHRSVSWYQQTPGQGLQFLFEYFSETQRNKGNFPGRFSGRQFSNSRSEMNVSTLELGDSALYLCASRTGPPDAEAFFGQGTRLTVV.

Only a few counts were recorded for this clonotype. The chain recombines TRBV7-2 with TRBJ2-1; 14 bases line up with TRBD2. The V and J ends lost 3 bases and 6 bases, in that order; junction bases with no gene match: 7. Germline V gene sequence: CDR1 SGHTA, CDR2 FQGNSA. The CDR3 sequence is 17 residues long. The CDR3 nucleotides are TGTGCCAGCAGCTTTAGACTAGCGGGGGGGATTTCCAATGAGCAGTTCTTC. Translating it yields CASSFRLAGGISNEQFF.

Only a few counts were recorded for this clonotype. The J gene is TRBJ2-7, the V gene TRBV9; D gene uncertain. The V gene lost 0 bases and the J gene lost 2 bases, with 9 bases spanning the gap. CDR1 is SGDLS and CDR2 is YYNGEE in the germline V gene. The CDR3 spans 14 residues. The DNA for the CDR3 is TGTGCCAGCAGCGTAGGTGGGTCGGCCTACGAGCAGTACTTC. Amino acids: CASSVGGSAYEQYF.